A selection of T cell receptor beta chains follows, all from one sample in a study of tumor-infiltrating lymphocytes in primary liver carcinoma. TCRdb used MiXCR to reprocess the multiplex PCR reads, holding one entry per CDR3 protein. In the table there are about 60,000 distinct CDR3 sequences, around 69% of which are singletons. The specimen was liver tumor tissue from sampling region 4. The source is a middle-aged man with primary liver carcinoma and hepatitis B virus infection. The CDR3 runs from the conserved cysteine through the conserved F or W. The listing skips clone size in some rows; elsewhere it reads once, few, many or a size class.

j_call | clone_size | v_call | cdr3_aa
TRBJ2-7 | . | TRBV20-1 | CSAPDRGGSYEQYF
TRBJ2-7 | . | TRBV11-1 | CVSRDEPYEQYF
TRBJ2-7 | . | TRBV4-1 | CACSQERTSGSIHEQYF
TRBJ1-2 | . | TRBV7-9 | CASGPEGRLPQYGHTF
TRBJ2-3 | . | TRBV29-1 | CSVRDLRTYTQYF
TRBJ1-5 | . | TRBV12-3/TRBV12-4 | CDSSGPGFQPQHF
TRBJ2-7 | . | TRBV12-3/TRBV12-4 | CVNKSSYEQYF
TRBJ2-7 | few | TRBV30 | CAWNKETYRQYF
TRBJ1-6 | many | TRBV28 | CASIRGRNSPLHF
TRBJ2-1 | . | TRBV4-1 | CASCQEAATGYNEQFF
TRBJ2-1 | large | TRBV29-1 | CSVRQGGNEQFF
TRBJ2-4 | . | TRBV10-2 | CATSESSGFSGKNIQYF
TRBJ2-1 | . | TRBV11-2 | CSSSLHPESSYNEQFF
TRBJ1-5 | . | TRBV4-2 | CASSQDRIGGTSRRPQQF
TRBJ1-1 | . | TRBV5-1 | CASSLADGGGHTEAFF
TRBJ2-1 | . | TRBV5-5 | CASSPGQASYNERSF
TRBJ2-1 | . | TRBV4-2 | CANSHSGGQGNNEQFF
TRBJ1-2 | medium-sized | TRBV6-2/TRBV6-3 | CATADRDNYGYTF
TRBJ1-4 | . | TRBV5-1 | CASSTSGVTSEKLFF
TRBJ2-1 | . | TRBV12-3/TRBV12-4 | CANCLGSVDNEQFF
TRBJ2-2 | . | TRBV11-2 | CASSLALGGANTRVLLF
TRBJ1-2 | . | TRBV4-1 | CASSQGDRNKGYTF
TRBJ1-3 | . | TRBV5-1 | CASSLQGPKSGNTIYF
TRBJ2-3 | . | TRBV28 | CASNLLEGQGLIDTQYF
TRBJ2-7 | . | TRBV11-2 | CASSREGLYDQYF
TRBJ2-1 | once | TRBV4-1 | CASSQGLRELSKYDEQFF
TRBJ1-6 | once | TRBV5-6 | CASSPRTPVNSLLHF
TRBJ2-7 | many | TRBV6-1 | CASRSRTSGGSEQYF
TRBJ2-1 | . | TRBV10-2 | CASSESGEDEWFF
TRBJ1-1 | . | TRBV11-2 | CTSSNRGWESEALF
TRBJ2-3 | . | TRBV29-1 | CSVGQWGNTQYF
TRBJ2-5 | . | TRBV6-5 | CASSLMSSGQETQYF
TRBJ2-1 | many | TRBV5-6 | CASSLVGQSSSYNEQFF
TRBJ1-1 | few | TRBV28 | CAVGPGGGNTEAFF
TRBJ1-1 | . | TRBV11-2 | CASGFADGIKAFF
TRBJ2-3 | . | TRBV28 | CASRRSSGRRFTDTQYF
TRBJ2-3 | . | TRBV6-5 | CAGSYAGLSTDTQYF
TRBJ1-6 | . | TRBV24-1 | CVTISQGGGYYSPLHF